The 22 T cell receptor beta chains reported below all come from one sample, sequenced in a study of vaccination effects on CD4 cells after COVID-19. No antigen has been assigned to these receptors. Data came from immunoSEQ multiplex PCR; TCRdb stores just in-frame clones and leaves some out. The table has tens of thousands of clones, less than 80% seen once; the top ten hold around 3.8%. Antigen-specific CD4+ T cells were expanded with viral peptide pools in the ViraFEST assay before sequencing. Isolation of CD4+ T cells took place after around 10 days of culture. None of these healthy vaccinees had been infected with SARS-CoV-2 before vaccination. The material was CD4+ T cells from PBMCs cultured with HCoV-OC43 spike peptides, obtained before COVID-19 vaccination. Subset meaning: HCoV-OC43 spike overlapping peptide pool stimulation. These receptors came from a human donor who received a COVID-19 vaccine.

The chain recombines TRBV10-2 with TRBJ2-7; no reliable D call. The germline gives CDR1 WSHSY, CDR2 SAAADI. V lost 5 bases, J lost 4 bases, and 12 bases lay in between. CDR3 length equals 13 residues. The CDR3 coding sequence is TGCGCCAGCAGTTTAAGTAGAGAATACGAGCAGTACGTC. It specifies CASSLSREYEQYV.

The chain couples TRBV9 to TRBJ2-7, with 8 positions matching TRBD1. The CDR3 consists of 15 residues. CDR1 SGDLS and CDR2 YYNGEE come from the germline V gene. The trim removed 4 bases at V and 5 bases at J, leaving 11 bases unmatched. Here the CDR3 reads CASSLRQGTANEQYV. CDR3 bases: TGTGCCAGCAGCCTACGACAGGGGACGGCCAACGAGCAGTACGTC.

This rearrangement joins TRBV6-6 to TRBJ2-5, with 11 bases matching TRBD1. CDR3 length equals 15 residues. The J segment lost 4 bases and the V segment lost 5 bases, leaving 6 bases of the junction unmatched. Germline CDR1 and CDR2: MNHNY and SVGAGI (reference sequence). The chain's CDR3 is CASSGQGAVGETQYF. The CDR3 region has the DNA TGTGCCAGCAGTGGACAGGGGGCGGTGGGAGAGACCCAGTACTTC.

This rearrangement joins TRBV6-2 or TRBV6-3 to TRBJ1-5, with D uncertain. From germline, CDR1 is MNHEY and CDR2 SVGEGT. This CDR3 spans 12 amino acids. Trimming shortened V by 5 bases and J by 1 base, and 3 bases separated the two germline ends. The CDR3 sequence: CASSTSNQPQHF. CDR3 nucleotide sequence: TGTGCCAGCAGTACCAGCAATCAGCCCCAGCATTTT.

This rearrangement joins TRBV4-1 to TRBJ2-5, with D possibly TRBD2 on 5 matching bases. The CDR3 is made up of 14 amino acids. V lost 2 bases, J lost 4 bases, and 11 bases lay in between. CDR1 is MGHRA, CDR2 YSYEKL, per germline. The DNA for the CDR3 is TGCGCCAGCAGCCAAAATGAGGGCCTAGAGACCCAGTACTTC. It codes for CASSQNEGLETQYF.

The chain couples TRBV4-2 to TRBJ2-7; D is tentatively TRBD1 or TRBD2 (5 bases each). The germline gives CDR1 LGHNA, CDR2 YNFKEQ. The CDR3 is 16 amino acids. Trimming took 4 bases from V and 4 from J, leaving 20 bases between them. CDR3 coding DNA: TGTGCCAGCAGCCCCCGGGACCCTTTTATCGTGTACGAGCAGTACGTC. It translates to CASSPRDPFIVYEQYV.

This chain joins TRBV27 and TRBJ2-1, with D maybe TRBD1 (6 bases). The CDR3 spans 15 residues. In germline, CDR1 is MNHEY, CDR2 SMNVEV (reference sequence). The germline V and J ends were trimmed by 3 bases and 4 bases, with 13 bases remaining between them. DNA for the CDR3: TGTGCCAGCAGTTTCAGGTCAGGGACATACAATGAGCAGTTCTTC. Its protein is CASSFRSGTYNEQFF.

This chain connects TRBV9 to TRBJ2-1, with 9 bases identical to TRBD1. Germline loops: CDR1 SGDLS, CDR2 YYNGEE. Trimming removed 0 bases from V and 9 bases from J; junction bases left unmatched: 7. The CDR3 runs 15 residues. The CDR3: CASSVVTGGLGEQFF. The CDR3 DNA reads as TGTGCCAGCAGCGTAGTTACAGGGGGCCTAGGTGAGCAGTTCTTC.

CDR3 region: CASSLGGFSDTQYF. In DNA, the CDR3 is TGTGCCAGCAGCTTAGGGGGGTTTTCAGATACGCAGTATTTT. V is TRBV7-2 and J is TRBJ2-3, with D perhaps matching TRBD1 or TRBD2 (5 bases each). There are 14 residues in the CDR3. V was shortened by 1 base and J by 4 bases, with 9 bases between the two germline ends. CDR1 SGHTA and CDR2 FQGNSA come from the germline V gene.

DNA for the CDR3: TGTGCCAGCAGTTACGGGCGGGGGGGCCTTTGGGAGCAGTACGTC. Amino acid sequence: CASSYGRGGLWEQYV. The J gene is TRBJ2-7, the V gene TRBV6-5; 9 bases match TRBD2. CDR1 is MNHEY and CDR2 is SVGAGI in the germline V gene. J gave up 7 bases and V 2 bases, and 9 bases lay outside the gene matches. There are 15 residues in the CDR3.

The gene calls are TRBV6-5 and TRBJ2-7; D is uncertain. V lost 10 bases to trimming and J lost 1 base, with 17 bases between them. The CDR3 runs 14 residues. Germline V lookup: CDR1 MNHEY, CDR2 SVGAGI. The CDR3 here is CATKLVILSYEQYV. CDR3 in DNA: TGTGCCACCAAACTCGTTATTTTATCCTACGAGCAGTACGTC.

The chain is built from TRBV10-1 and TRBJ2-3; 11 bases match TRBD2. Germline-derived CDR1 and CDR2 are WNHNN and SYGVQD (reference sequence). The CDR3 spans 15 residues. The junction had 10 bases not matched to a gene; V was cut back by 8 bases and J by 6 bases. CDR3 region: CASGTTSGEMDTQYF. The CDR3 coding sequence is TGCGCCAGCGGGACGACTAGCGGGGAGATGGATACGCAGTATTTT.

In DNA, the CDR3 is TGTGCCAGCAGTTACTCCGGGACAGATGTTCACGGGGAGCTGTTTTTT. Residues: CASSYSGTDVHGELFF. The chain carries TRBV6-5 and TRBJ2-2; 7 positions agree with TRBD1. Trimming at V came to 0 bases and at J to 7 bases, leaving 8 bases not matched to a gene. CDR1 and CDR2 (germline): MNHEY, SVGAGI. The CDR3 contains 16 residues.

The chain is built from TRBV5-4 and TRBJ1-1; D is ambiguous. V was shortened by 4 bases and J by 0 bases, with 10 bases between the two germline ends. Germline V lookup: CDR1 SGHNT, CDR2 YYREEE (reference sequence). This CDR3 region has 14 residues. The CDR3 reads CASSRGLMNTEAFF. CDR3 DNA sequence: TGTGCCAGCAGCCGTGGACTGATGAACACTGAAGCTTTCTTT.

The rearrangement links TRBV6-2 or TRBV6-3 to TRBJ2-1, with 9 bases fitting TRBD2. V gave up 2 bases and J gave up 2 bases; unmatched junction bases: 7. Germline CDR1 and CDR2: MNHEY and SVGEGT. This CDR3 is built from 17 residues. CDR3 bases: TGTGCCAGCAGTTACCCCCCCAGCGGGGGGACCTACAATGAGCAGTTCTTC. As protein: CASSYPPSGGTYNEQFF.

The chain is built from TRBV5-1 and TRBJ2-5; TRBD2 agrees at 8 bases. Germline CDR1 is SGHRS and CDR2 is YFSETQ. V lost 3 bases and J lost 3; bases outside the gene matches: 1. This CDR3 spans 13 amino acids. The chain's CDR3 is CASSSLAEETQYF. The CDR3 nucleotides are TGCGCCAGCAGCTCACTAGCGGAAGAGACCCAGTACTTC.

This clone showed up just a few times. This chain joins TRBV19 and TRBJ1-1; maybe TRBD1 (5 bases). The CDR3 loop spans 13 amino acids. The germline V and J ends were trimmed by 9 bases and 1 base, with 12 bases remaining between them. Germline V lookup: CDR1 LNHDA, CDR2 SQIVND (reference sequence). DNA of the CDR3: TGTGCCAGCAAATCCGGGGGGAACACTGAAGCTTTCTTT. It is translated as CASKSGGNTEAFF.

V usage is TRBV19 and J usage is TRBJ2-1; 9 nucleotides agree with TRBD2. Germline V lookup: CDR1 LNHDA, CDR2 SQIVND (reference sequence). The CDR3 is 16 residues long. Trimming at V came to 6 bases and at J to 9 bases, leaving 15 bases not matched to a gene. In DNA form, the CDR3 reads TGTGCCAGTAGCGTAACAGGGAGGGTAGCGGGGGCTGAGCAGTTCTTC. This translates into CASSVTGRVAGAEQFF.

The J gene is TRBJ1-5, the V gene TRBV2; TRBD1 agrees at 12 bases. This CDR3 has 15 residues. Germline lookup yields CDR1 SNHLY and CDR2 FYNNEI. The trim removed 6 bases at V and 6 bases at J, leaving 6 bases unmatched. CDR3 sequence reads: CASSGGTGGSQPQHF. In nucleotides, the CDR3 is TGTGCCAGCAGCGGAGGGACAGGGGGCAGTCAGCCCCAGCATTTT.

The chain is built from TRBV12-3 or TRBV12-4 and TRBJ1-1, with TRBD1 as a possible D gene (6 bases). The V gene lost 4 bases and the J gene lost 9 bases, with 12 bases spanning the gap. The CDR3 sequence is 12 residues long. This CDR3 is CASSWGRVKAFF. CDR3 DNA: TGTGCCAGCAGTTGGGGGCGGGTGAAAGCTTTCTTT.

This clone was picked up a small number of times. The V call is TRBV7-3, the J call TRBJ2-1, with 7 bases that match TRBD2. The CDR3 runs 14 residues. In germline, CDR1 is SGHTA, CDR2 FQGTGA. J was trimmed by 6 bases and V by 4 bases; bases with no gene match: 6. The CDR3 DNA reads TGTGCCAGCAGCTCAGGGAGGGCAAGCAATGAGCAGTTCTTC. Amino acids: CASSSGRASNEQFF.

The chain recombines TRBV4-1 with TRBJ2-5; 10 positions match TRBD2. The CDR3 length is 16 residues. V lost 1 base to trimming and J lost 7 bases; unmatched junction nucleotides: 9. In germline, CDR1 is MGHRA, CDR2 YSYEKL. CDR3 protein: CASSQGSGTSAGTQYF. The CDR3 DNA follows: TGCGCCAGCAGCCAAGGATCCGGGACTAGCGCTGGGACCCAGTACTTC.